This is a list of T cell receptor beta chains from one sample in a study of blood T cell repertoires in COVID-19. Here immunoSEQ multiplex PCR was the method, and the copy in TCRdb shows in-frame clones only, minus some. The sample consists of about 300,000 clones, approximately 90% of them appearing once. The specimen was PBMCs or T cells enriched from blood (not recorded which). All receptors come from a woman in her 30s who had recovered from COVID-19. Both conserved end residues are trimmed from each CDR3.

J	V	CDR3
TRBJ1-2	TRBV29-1	SVDNRAGGSNYGYT
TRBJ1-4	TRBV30	ACSRTATNEKLF
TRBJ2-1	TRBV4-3	ASSQGLADYNEQF
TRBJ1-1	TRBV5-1	ASSSRTENTEAF
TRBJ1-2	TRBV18	ASSRQTVNYGYT
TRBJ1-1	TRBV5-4	ASSSTGPARNTEAF
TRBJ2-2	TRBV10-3	AISGTSGGKNTGELF
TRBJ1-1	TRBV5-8	ASSRGTALTEAF
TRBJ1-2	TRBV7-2	ASSSRQASGGYT
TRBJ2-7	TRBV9	ASSGGTYEQY
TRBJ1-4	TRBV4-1	ASRPRSSVLEKLF
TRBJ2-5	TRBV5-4	ASSLSSGGVETQY
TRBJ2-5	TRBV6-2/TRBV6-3	ASSPQTPREETQY
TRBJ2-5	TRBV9	ASSEGIFGETQY
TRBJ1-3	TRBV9	ASSVVGSSSGNTIY
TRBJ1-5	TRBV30	AWSPPRGSQH
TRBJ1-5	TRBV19	ASSGSGGDNQPQH
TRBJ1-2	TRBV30	AWTDGGLNGYT
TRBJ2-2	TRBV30	ARGAGLGLNTGELF
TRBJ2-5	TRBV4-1	ASSHFGEETQY
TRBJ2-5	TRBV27	ASSTSGGARETQY
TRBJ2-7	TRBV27	ASSLASTSSPYEQY
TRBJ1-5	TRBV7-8	ASSGDRGGQPQH
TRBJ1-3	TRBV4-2	ASSQERARGNTIY
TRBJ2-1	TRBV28	ASSLGWGRGVEQF
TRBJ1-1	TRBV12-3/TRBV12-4	ASRGQGRTEAF
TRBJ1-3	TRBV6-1	ASSEAGQGNTIY
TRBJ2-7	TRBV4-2	ASSQGSGMAYEQY
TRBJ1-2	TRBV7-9	ASSLQGQGYGYT